The clone carrying this TCR beta chain was counted many times. The antigen is not known. This entry belongs to a study of early T cells in non-severe SARS-CoV-2 infection. Overall study context: Sequencing input comprised bulk RNA from unsorted whole blood; chain pairing was not available.

The TCR library protocol attached unique molecular identifiers to the individual cDNA molecules. TCRdb reprocessed the 5' RACE reads with MiXCR, giving one entry per CDR3 protein. Of 80,000 or so distinct CDR3 sequences in the sample, about an eighth were seen once. Notes on the study in general: VDJdb matching, biased toward anti-spike CD8 responses, missed private and CD4 specificities.

Trimming cost V 5 bases and J 5 bases, with 10 bases left between them. Germline V gene data show CDR1 as SGHTA and CDR2 as FQGNSA. The CDR3 sequence is 13 residues long. The TCR comes from an adult who was a healthcare worker with PCR-confirmed SARS-CoV-2 infection or an uninfected control (not recorded which). The sample comprised whole blood. This rearrangement joins TRBV7-2 to TRBJ1-5; possible D gene TRBD1, 5 bases. The CDR3 spells CASSRGFDQPQHF. For the CDR3, the DNA is TGTGCCAGCAGCCGGGGGTTTGATCAGCCCCAGCATTTT.